Listed here are 8 T cell receptor beta chains from one sample, sequenced in a study of OX40 agonist ivuxolimab in advanced cancers. Assay used: immunoSEQ multiplex PCR; TCRdb lists only in-frame clones, some missing. This table holds tens of thousands of clones, more than 80% found once. Sequences were derived from CD4+ or CD8+ T cells sorted from blood, sampled in a trial of the OX40 agonist ivuxolimab. These receptors all come from an adult with an advanced solid tumor such as melanoma, head and neck, liver or kidney cancer.

This chain uses TRBV4-3 with TRBJ2-4, with D possibly being TRBD1 or TRBD2 (6 bases each). V was clipped by 4 bases and J by 2 bases, with 18 bases between them. The germline CDR1 and CDR2 sequences are LGHNA and YSLEER. The CDR3 length is 17 residues. The CDR3 is CASSPTLGGGTKNIQYF. The CDR3 DNA is TGCGCCAGCAGCCCCACCTTGGGGGGCGGAACCAAAAACATTCAGTACTTC.

The count of this clone is one. The chain uses TRBV5-6 and TRBJ1-1; 7 nucleotides line up with TRBD1. Germline V gives CDR1 SGHDT, CDR2 YYEEEE. Trimming at V came to 2 bases and at J to 10 bases, leaving 17 bases not matched to a gene. The CDR3 contains 16 residues. The CDR3 DNA sequence: TGTGCCAGCAGCTTCGACTCCTCTGGACAGGCCCTAGGAGCTTTCTTT. This codes for CASSFDSSGQALGAFF.

The CDR3, as DNA: TGTGCCAGTACCCGGGGGACTAGCGGATACGTGGAGACCCAGTACTTC. Residues: CASTRGTSGYVETQYF. The chain recombines TRBV28 with TRBJ2-5; 11 nucleotides match TRBD2. CDR1 and CDR2 (germline): MDHEN, SYDVKM. The J segment lost 5 bases and the V segment lost 9 bases, leaving 14 bases of the junction unmatched. The CDR3 is 16 residues long. The full variable domain, its missing parts supplied by reference TRBV28 and TRBJ2-5, is DVKVTQSSRYLVKRTGEKVFLECVQDMDHENMFWYRQDPGLGLRLIYFSYDVKMKEKGDIPEGYSVSREKKERFSLILESASTNQTSMYLCASTRGTSGYVETQYFGPGTRLLVL.

The chain uses TRBV21-1 and TRBJ2-5. TRBV21-1 is marked as a pseudogene. The CDR3 has 15 residues. Written as DNA, the CDR3 is TGTGCCAGCAGCAAAGGGGCAGGGAGTAAGGAGACCCAGTACTTC. It translates to CASSKGAGSKETQYF.

The genes are TRBV28 and TRBJ2-2, with D perhaps TRBD1 or TRBD2 (5 bases each). The CDR3 loop spans 21 amino acids. Germline CDR1 reads MDHEN; CDR2 reads SYDVKM. The V and J ends lost 1 base and 1 base respectively, with 25 bases between them. CDR3: CASSLYQGSGPGTRNTGELFF. Written as DNA, the CDR3 is TGTGCCAGCAGTTTATACCAGGGAAGTGGCCCCGGGACCAGGAACACCGGGGAGCTGTTTTTT.

The chain combines TRBV7-9 with TRBJ1-4; no clear D. Germline V CDR1 and CDR2: SEHNR, FQNEAQ (reference sequence). CDR3 length equals 14 residues. The germline V and J ends were trimmed by 3 bases and 2 bases, with 7 bases remaining between them. The CDR3 bases are TGTGCCAGCAGCTTTGACAACACTAATGAAAAACTGTTTTTT. This gives the protein CASSFDNTNEKLFF.

The chain employs TRBV11-3 and TRBJ2-7; 9 bases fit TRBD1. The CDR3 covers 15 residues. From germline, CDR1 is SGHNT and CDR2 YENEEA. Germline trimming cut 5 bases from V and 4 bases from J; bases unmatched to any gene: 9. This chain's CDR3 is CASSQNPGQGYEQYF. The CDR3 coding sequence is TGTGCCAGCAGCCAAAACCCGGGACAGGGTTACGAGCAGTACTTC.

V gene TRBV7-2 combines with J gene TRBJ2-3, with a possible D match to TRBD1 (6 bases). The CDR3 runs to 12 residues. Germline assignment: CDR1 SGHTA and CDR2 FQGNSA. V was clipped by 10 bases and J by 2 bases, with 10 bases between them. CDR3 bases: TGTGCCACAGGGGCCTACACAGATACGCAGTATTTT. Its translation: CATGAYTDTQYF.